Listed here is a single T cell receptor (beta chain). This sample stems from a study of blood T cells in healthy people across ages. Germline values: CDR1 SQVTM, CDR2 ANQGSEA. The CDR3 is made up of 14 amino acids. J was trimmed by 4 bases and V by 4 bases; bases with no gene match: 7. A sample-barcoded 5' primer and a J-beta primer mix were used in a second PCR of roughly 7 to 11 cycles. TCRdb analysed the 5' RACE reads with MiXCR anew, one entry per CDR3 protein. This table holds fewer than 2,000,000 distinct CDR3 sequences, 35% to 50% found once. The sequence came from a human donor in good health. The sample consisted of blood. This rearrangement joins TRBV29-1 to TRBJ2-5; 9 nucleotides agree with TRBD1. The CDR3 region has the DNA TGCAGCGTTGGAGGGACAGGGAGTCGAGAGACCCAGTACTTC. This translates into CSVGGTGSRETQYF.